A single count supports the clone carrying this TCR beta chain. Trimming left V 2 bases short and J 3 bases short, with 11 bases between. The CDR3 totals 14 residues. The germline gives CDR1 SGHDT, CDR2 YYEEEE. The sample comes from a study of blood T cell repertoires in COVID-19. Study background: Whether acute or convalescent, the COVID-19 samples came from the United States, Italy and Spain. T cells, B-cell-depleted T cells, or PBMCs provided the cDNA or gDNA that served as material.

In the source study's methods: Researchers report that nucleated cell counts were estimated from reference gene primer amplification. The data were produced by immunoSEQ multiplex PCR, yet TCRdb's version contains in-frame clones alone and is incomplete. That table supplies the V and J calls and clone size; D and trimming were determined from the DNA. In the table there are 200,000 to 300,000 clones, around 90% of which are singletons. This clonotype was obtained from a human donor in a cohort sampled during active COVID-19. The rearrangement joins TRBV5-6 to TRBJ1-2, with a tentative D call TRBD1 (6 bases). Source material: peripheral blood. CDR3 sequence reads: CASSLTGIHYGYTF. Here the CDR3 DNA reads TGTGCCAGCAGCTTAACAGGGATTCACTATGGCTACACCTTC.